This record concerns one T cell receptor beta chain sequence. Its specificity is not known. The data belong to a study of post-analysis software for immune sequencing data. Study summary: Relapsing-remitting, secondary progressive and progressive-relapsing multiple sclerosis were all included among the disease courses. The study, taken as a whole, reports: TRBV5-6, TRBV5-1 and TRBV20-1 were among five TRBV segments more frequent in patients than controls.

The V gene's germline CDR1 is ENHRY and CDR2 SYGVKD. The CDR3 covers 15 residues. V lost 3 bases, J lost 3 bases, and 3 bases stayed unmatched. The authors incorporated unique molecular identifiers into the TCR beta cDNA libraries. A population of about 1 to 11 million T cells gave rise to a few hundred thousand cDNA molecules. TCRdb ran MiXCR on the PCR reads and lists one entry per CDR3 protein. The sample yields some 700,000 distinct CDR3 sequences, about 60% seen once. This clonotype was obtained from a girl aged 2-10 years with multiple sclerosis. The V gene is TRBV10-3, the J gene TRBJ2-3; 10 bases line up with TRBD1. The sequenced sample consisted of blood. The CDR3 bases are TGTGCCATCAGTGAAGACAGGGGGCTGACAGATACGCAGTATTTT. Translated, it gives CAISEDRGLTDTQYF.